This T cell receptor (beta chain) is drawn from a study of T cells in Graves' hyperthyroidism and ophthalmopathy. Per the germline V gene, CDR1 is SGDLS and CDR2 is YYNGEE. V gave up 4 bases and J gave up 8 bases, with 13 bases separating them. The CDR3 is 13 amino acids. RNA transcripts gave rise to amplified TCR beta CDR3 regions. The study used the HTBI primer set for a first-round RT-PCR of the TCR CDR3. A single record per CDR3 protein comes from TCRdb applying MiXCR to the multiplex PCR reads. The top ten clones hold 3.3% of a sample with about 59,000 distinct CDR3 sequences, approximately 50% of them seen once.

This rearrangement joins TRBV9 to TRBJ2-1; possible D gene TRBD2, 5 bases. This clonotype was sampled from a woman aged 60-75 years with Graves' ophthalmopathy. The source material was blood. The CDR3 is CASSIGGADEQFF. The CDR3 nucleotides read TGTGCCAGCAGCATAGGAGGAGCTGATGAGCAGTTCTTC.